This paragraph reports one TCR beta chain. No cognate antigen has been identified for it. This is likely a read error, given that the CDR3 carries no conserved phenylalanine or tryptophan at its end. Donors were under 40 systemically healthy Caucasian individuals from Russia aged roughly 6 to 100 years. Each donor gave ten milliliters of peripheral blood, drawn into EDTA-treated Vacutainer tubes. PBMCs were isolated by Ficoll-Paque density-gradient centrifugation, with at least 6 million obtained per sample. Trizol reagent was used to extract total RNA from PBMCs, with at least 5.5 micrograms per sample. Naive CD45RAhigh/CD27high T cell percentages were measured by flow cytometry on a PBMC aliquot from every donor. In the germline V gene, CDR1 corresponds to SGHRS and CDR2 to YFSETQ. The junction shows trimming of 1 base on V and 5 bases on J, and the gene matches do not reach 0 bases of it. The CDR3 is 13 residues long, counting both termini. The DNA shown is the 39-base CDR3, in frame from base 1.

The library relied on 5' RACE. Sequencing instrument: Illumina HiSeq 2500. The second PCR ran for about 6 to 11 cycles and used a J-beta primer mix along with a sample-barcoded 5' primer. A template-switch 5' adaptor carrying 12 random nucleotides introduced a unique molecular identifier onto each TCR beta cDNA molecule. Each sample yielded at least 2.5 million CDR3-containing paired-end reads. All of the RNA was converted into first-strand cDNA using the Mint cDNA synthesis kit, with a TRBC-specific oligonucleotide serving as the primer. All cDNA was treated with uracil-DNA glycosylase and then went through a first 18-cycle PCR with the universal primers M1SS and BC2_uni_R. Regarding the original processing steps: For normalization, 1 million high-quality reads were randomly selected from each sample, with every read carrying a distinct molecular identifier. Reads with shared molecular identifiers were discarded instead of being binned into consensus sequences. MiTCR, with a Q25 quality threshold and the strictest error-elimination algorithm, was used for CDR3 identification, clonotype clustering and error correction. A nonparametric unseen species model using Euler transformation provided a lower-bound estimate of total TCR beta diversity. In TCRdb, the public reads were trimmed at Q25 with fastp and aligned with MiXCR, with productive beta chains retained. Every entry covers one CDR3 protein and lists the most common genes and DNA from its rows. V and J calls and clone size were set by TCRdb, not the authors. The sample contains 1 million or so distinct CDR3 sequences, about 23% of them found a single time. Together, the top ten hold approximately 0.7% of the sample.

This record belongs to a study of blood T cells in healthy people across ages (dated by TCRdb to between 2014 and 2016). Study-wide context: In model experiments, roughly one uniquely barcoded TCR beta cDNA molecule per two T cells was captured by template switching. Two additional independent replicas of 1 million unique cDNA reads from the same blood draw were analyzed for two donors (one aged 18 to 30 and one aged 80 or older). To track age-related changes in TCR beta repertoire diversity, the study relied on deep sequencing normalized with unique cDNA molecular identifiers. The donors were split into four age groups: young (average around 17 years), middle-aged (around 40), aged (approximately 59) and long-lived (under 90). Study-wide findings and limitations: The CMV infection status of donors was not known, potentially confounding age-related changes in expanded clonotypes. Estimates of total diversity from one million sequenced T cells were regarded as lower bounds and underestimates. Observed TCR beta diversity per million T cells fell roughly linearly with age, and a significant reduction was already apparent by age around 40. Compared with the aged group, the long-lived group had more naive CD4+ T cells, fewer expanded clones and increased TCR diversity, a pattern suggesting age selection. Because profiling used bulk unsorted PBMCs, naive and antigen-experienced compartments could not be compared conclusively. A strong correlation was found between observed TCR beta diversity and the percentage of naive T cells measured by flow cytometry.

Another study also made use of these data, one on T cells of mothers and their children. The second investigation adds: The donors were nine systemically healthy Caucasian individuals, made up of three mothers and their six children. cDNA synthesis consumed the entire amount of extracted RNA, loaded at approximately 1.6 ug RNA in each 15 ul reaction. In the second PCR, the M1S primer introduced both the sample barcodes and 2-4 random nucleotides. Over 10 million TCR beta CDR3 reads came from each mother, compared with approximately 3 million reads from each child. Thymic selection shapes the output of TCR recombination in a similar way in related and unrelated pairs, and inherited differences have a minor effect. Normalized repertoire overlap was always slightly but never significantly higher in related than unrelated mother-child pairs. Persistent microchimeric T cell clones were not detected, at a sensitivity of approximately 93 clones per million clonotypes. The study used deep NGS to compare TCR beta repertoires of mothers and children, seeking features distinguishing related mother-child pairs from unrelated individuals. Mothers averaged about 40 +/- 4 years of age and children averaged roughly 11 +/- 4 years. Libraries were sequenced on Illumina HiSeq 2000 with 100+100 nt paired-end reads after adapter ligation with NEBNext reagents. Mother and child libraries were prepared a month apart and sequenced in separate runs to prevent cross-contamination. For each donor, somewhere between 500,000 and 2,000,000 distinct TCR beta clonotypes were identified. Naive TCR beta clonotypes were estimated from low-frequency clonotypes matched to each donor's FACS-determined naive share, without sorting.

Recombination joined TRBV5-1 with TRBJ2-1, and TRBD1 matches 7 of the central bases. The clonotype was recovered from a girl under 10 years old in good health. Sequenced sample: blood. For the CDR3, the sequence is CASSLTGDNEQFS. The nucleotides read TGCGCCAGCAGCTTGACAGGGGACAATGAGCAGTTCTCC.